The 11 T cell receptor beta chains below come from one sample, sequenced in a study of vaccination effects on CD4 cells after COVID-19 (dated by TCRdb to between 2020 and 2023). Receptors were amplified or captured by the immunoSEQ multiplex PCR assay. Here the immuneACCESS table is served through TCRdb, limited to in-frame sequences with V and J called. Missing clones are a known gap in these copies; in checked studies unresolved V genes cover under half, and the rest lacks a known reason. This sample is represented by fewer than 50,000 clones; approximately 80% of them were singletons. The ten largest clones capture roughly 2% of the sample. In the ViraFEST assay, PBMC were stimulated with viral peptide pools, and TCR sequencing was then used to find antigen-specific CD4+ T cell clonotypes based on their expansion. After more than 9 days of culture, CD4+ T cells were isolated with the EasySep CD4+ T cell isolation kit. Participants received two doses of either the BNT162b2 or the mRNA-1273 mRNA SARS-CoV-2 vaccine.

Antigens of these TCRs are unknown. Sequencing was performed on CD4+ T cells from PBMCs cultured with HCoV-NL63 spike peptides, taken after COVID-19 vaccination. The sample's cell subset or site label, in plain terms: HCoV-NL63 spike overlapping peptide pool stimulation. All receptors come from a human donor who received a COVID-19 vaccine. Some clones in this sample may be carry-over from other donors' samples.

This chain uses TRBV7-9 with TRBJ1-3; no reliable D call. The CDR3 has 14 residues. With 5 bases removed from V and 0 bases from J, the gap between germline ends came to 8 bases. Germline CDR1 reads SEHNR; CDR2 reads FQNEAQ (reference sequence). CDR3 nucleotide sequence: TGTGCCAGCAGCCTCACAGTCTCTGGAAACACCATATATTTT. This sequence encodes CASSLTVSGNTIYF.

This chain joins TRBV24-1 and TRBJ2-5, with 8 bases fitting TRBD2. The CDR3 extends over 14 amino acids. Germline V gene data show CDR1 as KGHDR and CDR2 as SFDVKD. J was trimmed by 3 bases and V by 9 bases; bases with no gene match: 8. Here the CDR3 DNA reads TGTGCCACCGGGGTCGGGGGGGGCGAAGAGACCCAGTACTTC. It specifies CATGVGGGEETQYF.

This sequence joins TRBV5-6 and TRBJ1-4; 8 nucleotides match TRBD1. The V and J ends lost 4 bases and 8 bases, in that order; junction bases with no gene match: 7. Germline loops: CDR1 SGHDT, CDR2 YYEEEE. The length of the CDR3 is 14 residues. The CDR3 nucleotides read TGTGCCAGCAGCATGGGACAGGTTGACGAAAAACTGTTTTTT. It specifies CASSMGQVDEKLFF.

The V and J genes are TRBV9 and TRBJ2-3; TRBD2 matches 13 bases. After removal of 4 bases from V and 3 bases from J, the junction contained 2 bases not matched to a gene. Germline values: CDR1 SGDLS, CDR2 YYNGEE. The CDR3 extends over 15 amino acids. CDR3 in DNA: TGTGCCAGCAGCTCGGGACTAGCGGGGACAGATACGCAGTATTTT. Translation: CASSSGLAGTDTQYF.

This CDR3 reads CASSIGTGGHDNEKLFF. In DNA, the CDR3 is TGCGCCAGCAGCATCGGGACAGGGGGGCATGATAATGAAAAACTGTTTTTT. The rearrangement links TRBV5-1 to TRBJ1-4, with 11 bases identical to TRBD1. The V segment lost 4 bases and the J segment 4 bases; nucleotides outside the gene matches: 9. There are 17 residues in the CDR3. The germline CDR1 and CDR2 sequences are SGHRS and YFSETQ.

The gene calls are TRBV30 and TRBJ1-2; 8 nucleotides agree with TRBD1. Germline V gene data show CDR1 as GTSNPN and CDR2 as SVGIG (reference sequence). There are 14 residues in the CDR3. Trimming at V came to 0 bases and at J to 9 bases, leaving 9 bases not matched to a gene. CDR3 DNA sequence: TGTGCCTGGAGTGTCTTCAGGACAGGGATACGCTACACCTTC. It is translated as CAWSVFRTGIRYTF. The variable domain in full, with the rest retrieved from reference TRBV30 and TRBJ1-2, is SQTIHQWPATLVQPVGSPLSLECTVEGTSNPNLYWYRQAAGRGLQLLFYSVGIGQISSEVPQNLSASRPQDRQFILSSKKLLLSDSGFYLCAWSVFRTGIRYTFGSGTRLTVV.

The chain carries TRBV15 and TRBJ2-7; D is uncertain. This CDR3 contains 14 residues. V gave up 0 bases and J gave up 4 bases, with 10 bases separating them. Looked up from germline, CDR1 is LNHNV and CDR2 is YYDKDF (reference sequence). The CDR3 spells CATSRDSPVYEQYV. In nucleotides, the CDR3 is TGTGCCACCAGCAGAGATAGCCCGGTATACGAGCAGTACGTC.

CDR3 loop: CASSARGDTGELFF. CDR3 coding DNA: TGTGCCAGCAGTGCCAGGGGTGACACCGGGGAGCTGTTTTTT. This chain uses TRBV6-4 with TRBJ2-2; D may be TRBD1 (6 bases). The CDR3 has 14 amino acids. The germline V gene encodes CDR1 MRHNA and CDR2 SNTAGT. With 4 bases removed from V and 3 bases from J, the gap between germline ends came to 9 bases.

Here the CDR3 DNA reads TGTGCCAGTAGAGGAGGGCGTTTGGACAATGAGCAGTTCTTC. It translates to CASRGGRLDNEQFF. The chain has TRBV19 and TRBJ2-1; a weak D match, TRBD2 (6 bases). The ends were cut back, 6 bases at V and 5 bases at J, with 14 bases in the middle. The CDR3 runs to 14 residues. Germline lookup yields CDR1 LNHDA and CDR2 SQIVND (reference sequence).

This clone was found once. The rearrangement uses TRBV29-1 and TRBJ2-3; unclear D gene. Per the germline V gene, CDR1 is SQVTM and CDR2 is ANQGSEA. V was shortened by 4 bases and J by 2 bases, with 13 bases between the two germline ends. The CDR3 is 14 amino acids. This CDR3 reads CSVVVMGSTDTQYF. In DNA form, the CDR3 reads TGCAGCGTTGTAGTGATGGGGTCCACAGATACGCAGTATTTT.

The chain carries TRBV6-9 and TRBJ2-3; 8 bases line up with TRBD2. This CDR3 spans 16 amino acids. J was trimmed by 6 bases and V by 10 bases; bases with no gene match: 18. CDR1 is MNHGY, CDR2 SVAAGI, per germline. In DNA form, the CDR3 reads TGTGCCACCAGCTTTGGGATAATTAGCGGGGCTGATACGCAGTATTTT. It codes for CATSFGIISGADTQYF.